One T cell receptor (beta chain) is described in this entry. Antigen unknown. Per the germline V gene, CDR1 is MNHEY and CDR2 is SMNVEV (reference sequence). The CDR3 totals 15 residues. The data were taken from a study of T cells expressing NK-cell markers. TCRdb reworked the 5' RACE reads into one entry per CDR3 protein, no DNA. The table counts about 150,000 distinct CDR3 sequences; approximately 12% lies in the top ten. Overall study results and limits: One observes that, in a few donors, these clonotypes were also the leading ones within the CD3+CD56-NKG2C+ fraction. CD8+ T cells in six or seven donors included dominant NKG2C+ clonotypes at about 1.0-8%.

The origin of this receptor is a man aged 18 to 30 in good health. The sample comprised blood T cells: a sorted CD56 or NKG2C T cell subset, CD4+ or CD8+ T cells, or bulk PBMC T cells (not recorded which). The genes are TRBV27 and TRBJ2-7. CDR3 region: CASSQYVTTTYEQYF.